The 30 T cell receptor beta chains presented below share a single source sample, sequenced in a study of T cell responses to AZD1222 COVID-19 vaccine. Profiled with immunoSEQ multiplex PCR; TCRdb holds only in-frame clones, not every one. The sample lists under 150,000 clones, 85% to 95% occurring once. This sample comprised peripheral blood, obtained on day 0 of AZD1222 vaccination. Every receptor here comes from an adult in good health.

This clone was picked up one time. This chain joins TRBV10-3 and TRBJ2-7; D is possibly TRBD1 or TRBD2 (5 bases each). Germline V gene lookup returns CDR1 ENHRY and CDR2 SYGVKD. The V gene lost 4 bases and the J gene lost 3 bases, with 16 bases spanning the gap. The CDR3 totals 15 residues. This chain's CDR3 is CAISVLLRGDYEQYF. CDR3 nucleotide sequence: TGTGCCATCAGTGTCTTACTCCGAGGGGACTACGAGCAGTACTTC.

This chain connects TRBV20-1 to TRBJ2-1; tentative D call: TRBD2 (5 bases). The CDR3 is 11 residues long. V was clipped by 3 bases and J by 7 bases, with 7 bases between them. Germline V lookup: CDR1 DFQATT, CDR2 SNEGSKA (reference sequence). CDR3 sequence reads: CSASRENEQFF. The CDR3 DNA follows: TGCAGTGCTAGCCGGGAAAATGAGCAGTTCTTC.

CDR3 sequence (DNA): TGTGCCATCCGCCGGTGGCAGGGGGCTAAGGAAGGCTACACCTTC. Protein product: CAIRRWQGAKEGYTF. The V call is TRBV6-5, the J call TRBJ1-2, with 8 positions matching TRBD1. Germline loops: CDR1 MNHEY, CDR2 SVGAGI. The CDR3 length is 15 residues. Germline trimming cut 10 bases from V and 8 bases from J; bases unmatched to any gene: 18.

The genes are TRBV2 and TRBJ2-7; D is possibly TRBD2 (5 bases). The V gene lost 7 bases and the J gene lost 2 bases, with 12 bases spanning the gap. This CDR3 contains 13 residues. Germline V gene sequence: CDR1 SNHLY, CDR2 FYNNEI. The CDR3 is CASTVATTYEQYF. The DNA for the CDR3 is TGTGCCAGCACCGTAGCGACTACCTACGAGCAGTACTTC.

In this sample, this clone turned up once. The chain has TRBV30 and TRBJ1-5, with D possibly being TRBD1 (6 bases). Trimming removed 1 base at V and 4 bases at J, with 8 bases between. Germline loops: CDR1 GTSNPN, CDR2 SVGIG (reference sequence). The CDR3 contains 13 residues. DNA of the CDR3: TGTGCCTGGAGTGGAGGGGGGAATCAGCCCCAGCATTTT. The encoded protein is CAWSGGGNQPQHF.

The J gene is TRBJ2-7, the V gene TRBV23-1; the match to TRBD2 covers 14 bases. TRBV23-1 is designated an ORF whose function remains uncertain. CDR3 length: 14 amino acids. V shed 7 bases, J shed 4 bases, and the junction held 3 bases outside the gene matches. The CDR3 DNA sequence: TGCGCCAGCACGACTAGCGGGGGGGTGTACGAGCAGTACTTC. The encoded protein is CASTTSGGVYEQYF.

DNA of the CDR3: TGTGCCAGCAGCCCCCCCATGAACACTGAAGCTTTCTTT. It yields the protein CASSPPMNTEAFF. This rearrangement joins TRBV14 to TRBJ1-1; D unclear. Germline loops: CDR1 SGHDN, CDR2 FVKESK. This CDR3 contains 13 residues. V was trimmed by 4 bases and J by 0 bases, leaving 6 bases between them.

CDR3 protein: CASSSWTSGNNEQFF. For the CDR3, the DNA is TGTGCCAGCAGCAGTTGGACTAGCGGCAACAATGAGCAGTTCTTC. The rearrangement links TRBV11-3 to TRBJ2-1, with TRBD2 matching over 10 bases. The V gene's germline CDR1 is SGHNT and CDR2 YENEEA. V shed 5 bases, J shed 5 bases, and the junction held 6 bases outside the gene matches. The CDR3 is 15 amino acids.

The rearrangement uses TRBV2 and TRBJ1-4; 8 bases are shared with TRBD1. Trimming took 5 bases from V and 4 from J; bases not matched to a gene: 9. The V gene's germline CDR1 is SNHLY and CDR2 FYNNEI. The CDR3 is made up of 16 amino acids. The CDR3 protein is CASSRNTGGLNEKLFF. The CDR3 DNA reads TGTGCCAGCAGTCGAAATACAGGGGGTCTTAATGAAAAACTGTTTTTT.

The CDR3 DNA reads as TGTGCCAGTTCCGATCAGCGGGCAGATACGCAGTATTTT. The encoded protein is CASSDQRADTQYF. The chain joins TRBV28 to TRBJ2-3, with D maybe TRBD2 (6 bases). Germline values: CDR1 MDHEN, CDR2 SYDVKM. The CDR3 totals 13 residues. V was trimmed by 9 bases and J by 4 bases, leaving 14 bases between them.

The V and J genes are TRBV18 and TRBJ1-2, with no clear D. Germline CDR1 reads KGHSH; CDR2 reads LQKENI. The CDR3 is made up of 13 amino acids. Trimming removed 0 bases at V and 4 bases at J, with 6 bases between. The CDR3 loop is CASSPPHSYGYTF. In DNA, the CDR3 is TGTGCCAGCTCACCACCGCATAGCTATGGCTACACCTTC.

The chain uses TRBV27 and TRBJ1-2; D gene unclear. V was pared by 6 bases and J by 0 bases, with 14 bases between. In germline, CDR1 is MNHEY, CDR2 SMNVEV (reference sequence). This CDR3 comprises 15 residues. The CDR3 here is CASRRSTAANYGYTF. DNA for the CDR3: TGTGCCAGCAGACGATCCACAGCCGCTAACTATGGCTACACCTTC.

The V gene is TRBV21-1, the J gene TRBJ1-5; the table's D call, TRBD1, was not checked against the DNA. TRBV21-1 is labeled a pseudogene. The CDR3 is 17 amino acids. The CDR3 DNA reads TGTGCCAGCAGCAAAGAGGCCGGACAGGGACGGATGCAGCCCCAGCATTTT. Protein sequence: CASSKEAGQGRMQPQHF.

The table lists this clone with a few counts. This chain connects TRBV7-9 to TRBJ1-5; 8 nucleotides align to TRBD1. The CDR3 loop spans 17 amino acids. Germline V gives CDR1 SEHNR, CDR2 FQNEAQ (reference sequence). The J segment lost 3 bases and the V segment lost 1 base, leaving 8 bases of the junction unmatched. The chain's CDR3 is CASSLGVGDRHNQPQHF. The CDR3 DNA sequence: TGTGCCAGCAGCTTAGGAGTGGGGGACAGGCACAATCAGCCCCAGCATTTT. The full variable domain, completed using reference TRBV7-9 and TRBJ1-5, is DTGVSQNPRHKITKRGQNVTFRCDPISEHNRLYWYRQTLGQGPEFLTYFQNEAQLEKSRLLSDRFSAERPKGSFSTLEIQRTEQGDSAMYLCASSLGVGDRHNQPQHFGDGTRLSIL.

The sample holds many counts of this clone. The V and J genes are TRBV15 and TRBJ1-5; D unclear. This CDR3 is built from 14 residues. Looked up from germline, CDR1 is LNHNV and CDR2 is YYDKDF (reference sequence). Trimming cost V 0 bases and J 0 bases, with 3 bases left between them. The CDR3 spells CATSRDRSNQPQHF. Written as DNA, the CDR3 is TGTGCCACCAGCAGAGACCGTAGCAATCAGCCCCAGCATTTT. Full variable domain (missing parts from reference TRBV15 and TRBJ1-5): DAMVIQNPRYQVTQFGKPVTLSCSQTLNHNVMYWYQQKSSQAPKLLFHYYDKDFNNEADTPDNFQSRRPNTSFCFLDIRSPGLGDTAMYLCATSRDRSNQPQHFGDGTRLSIL.

The chain couples TRBV28 to TRBJ2-7, with no clear D. V was cut by 6 bases and J by 7 bases, with 13 bases left in between. CDR3 size: 12 residues. Germline CDR1 and CDR2: MDHEN and SYDVKM. DNA for the CDR3: TGTGCCAGCAGGGGATCATACCTTGAGCAGTACTTC. Protein sequence: CASRGSYLEQYF.

V gene TRBV4-3 combines with J gene TRBJ2-5; D is perhaps TRBD1 (6 bases). Germline V gene sequence: CDR1 LGHNA, CDR2 YSLEER. V dropped 4 bases and J dropped 5 bases, with 11 bases sitting between them. This CDR3 has 13 amino acids. DNA for the CDR3: TGCGCCAGCAGCCCCAGTCAGGGGGAGACCCAGTACTTC. Translated: CASSPSQGETQYF.

The J gene is TRBJ1-3, the V gene TRBV15; D unclear. This CDR3 has 16 residues. The V gene's germline CDR1 is LNHNV and CDR2 YYDKDF (reference sequence). Deletions cut 3 bases from V and 4 bases from J, with 16 bases between. CDR3 region: CATSSSRVMLGNTIYF. The CDR3 coding sequence is TGTGCCACCAGCAGCTCTAGGGTGATGCTCGGAAACACCATATATTTT.

The V call is TRBV5-4, the J call TRBJ1-6; D is ambiguous. The germline V gene encodes CDR1 SGHNT and CDR2 YYREEE (reference sequence). The ends were cut back, 1 base at V and 7 bases at J, with 12 bases in the middle. The CDR3 is 15 amino acids. CDR3 amino acids: CASSLPSGPNSPLHF. The CDR3 nucleotides are TGTGCCAGCAGCTTGCCATCTGGGCCGAATTCACCCCTCCACTTT.

This chain connects TRBV10-3 to TRBJ1-5; no clear D. Per the germline V gene, CDR1 is ENHRY and CDR2 is SYGVKD. CDR3 size: 12 residues. V lost 4 bases and J 5 bases, leaving 6 bases between the germline ends. CDR3 sequence (DNA): TGTGCCATCAGTGCCCCGGATCAGCCCCAGCATTTT. Its protein is CAISAPDQPQHF.

The chain employs TRBV3-1 (or the pseudogene TRBV3-2) and TRBJ2-1, with D possibly TRBD1 on 6 matching bases. The germline V gene encodes CDR1 LGHDT and CDR2 YNNKEL (reference sequence). This CDR3 has 16 amino acids. V lost 0 bases to trimming and J lost 2 bases, with 11 bases between them. CDR3 residues: CASSQERTGPYNEQFF. The DNA of the CDR3 is TGTGCCAGCAGCCAAGAACGTACAGGGCCCTACAATGAGCAGTTCTTC.

This chain connects TRBV28 to TRBJ2-2; D may be TRBD1 (6 bases). Germline CDR1 and CDR2: MDHEN and SYDVKM. This CDR3 region has 13 residues. Trimming shortened V by 6 bases and J by 5 bases, and 10 bases separated the two germline ends. The CDR3 loop reads CASRQGVTGELFF. For the CDR3, the DNA is TGTGCCAGCAGACAGGGTGTTACCGGGGAGCTGTTTTTT.

For the CDR3, the DNA is TGCGCCAGCAGCTTAAGTCAAGACACTGAAGCTTTCTTT. It is translated as CASSLSQDTEAFF. V usage is TRBV5-1 and J usage is TRBJ1-1; no firm D call. The V and J ends lost 2 bases and 3 bases respectively, with 8 bases between them. CDR3 length: 13 residues. CDR1 SGHRS and CDR2 YFSETQ come from the germline V gene.

This rearrangement joins TRBV19 to TRBJ2-7; 8 bases match TRBD2. The CDR3 is made up of 16 amino acids. The junction had 11 bases not matched to a gene; V was cut back by 3 bases and J by 4 bases. Germline CDR1 and CDR2: LNHDA and SQIVND (reference sequence). Written as DNA, the CDR3 is TGTGCCAGTAGTATGGATGGCGGGGGGATCGGGTACGAGCAGTACTTC. It codes for CASSMDGGGIGYEQYF.

The rearrangement links TRBV19 to TRBJ2-7; D not certain. V shed 5 bases and J shed 5 bases, with 16 bases lying between them. Looked up from germline, CDR1 is LNHDA and CDR2 is SQIVND (reference sequence). The CDR3 sequence is 14 residues long. CDR3 amino acids: CASSGWWARDEQYF. The CDR3 coding sequence is TGTGCCAGTAGTGGCTGGTGGGCTAGGGACGAGCAGTACTTC. The full variable domain, with the rest looked up from reference TRBV19 and TRBJ2-7, is DGGITQSPKYLFRKEGQNVTLSCEQNLNHDAMYWYRQDPGQGLRLIYYSQIVNDFQKGDIAEGYSVSREKKESFPLTVTSAQKNPTAFYLCASSGWWARDEQYFGPGTRLTVT.

This sequence joins TRBV6-2 or TRBV6-3 and TRBJ2-5, with 9 bases aligning to TRBD2. V shed 2 bases and J 0 bases; nucleotides not matched to a gene: 4. This CDR3 is built from 16 residues. Germline V lookup: CDR1 MNHEY, CDR2 SVGEGT. CDR3 nucleotides: TGTGCCAGCAGTTACAGCCCTAGCGGGGACCAAGAGACCCAGTACTTC. This encodes CASSYSPSGDQETQYF.

The gene calls are TRBV6-5 and TRBJ1-4; TRBD1 matches at 8 bases. The CDR3 runs 15 residues. Germline loops: CDR1 MNHEY, CDR2 SVGAGI. J was trimmed by 4 bases and V by 6 bases; bases with no gene match: 7. Written as DNA, the CDR3 is TGTGCCAGCAGGCCCCGGACAGGGAATAATGAAAAACTGTTTTTT. Residues: CASRPRTGNNEKLFF.

V usage is TRBV18 and J usage is TRBJ2-1; D may be TRBD2 (6 bases). Looked up from germline, CDR1 is KGHSH and CDR2 is LQKENI. Trimming stripped 2 bases from V and 9 bases from J, with 23 bases between. This CDR3 has 17 residues. The CDR3 sequence: CASSPNPSSSVGGEQFF. The CDR3 DNA reads as TGTGCCAGCTCACCAAACCCTTCATCTAGCGTTGGGGGTGAGCAGTTCTTC.

The chain joins TRBV11-3 to TRBJ1-1, with D hard to call. The V gene's germline CDR1 is SGHNT and CDR2 YENEEA. This CDR3 region has 12 residues. V dropped 6 bases and J dropped 7 bases, with 12 bases sitting between them. The CDR3 sequence: CASRSRAGEAFF. The CDR3 nucleotides read TGTGCCAGCAGGTCCCGGGCGGGTGAAGCTTTCTTT. Looking up the rest from reference TRBV11-3 and TRBJ1-1 gives the full variable domain: EAGVVQSPRYKIIEKKQPVAFWCNPISGHNTLYWYLQNLGQGPELLIRYENEEAVDDSQLPKDRFSAERLKGVDSTLKIQPAELGDSAVYLCASRSRAGEAFFGQGTRLTVV.

This clone was detected once. CDR3 coding DNA: TGTGCCAGCAGGGGACAGCTGAACACTGAAGCTTTCTTT. Protein: CASRGQLNTEAFF. This chain joins TRBV7-9 and TRBJ1-1; 7 bases map to TRBD1. The CDR3 is 13 residues long. V lost 6 bases to trimming and J lost 0 bases; unmatched junction nucleotides: 1. Per germline, CDR1 SEHNR and CDR2 FQNEAQ (reference sequence). Full variable domain (missing parts from reference TRBV7-9 and TRBJ1-1): DTGVSQNPRHKITKRGQNVTFRCDPISEHNRLYWYRQTLGQGPEFLTYFQNEAQLEKSRLLSDRFSAERPKGSFSTLEIQRTEQGDSAMYLCASRGQLNTEAFFGQGTRLTVV.